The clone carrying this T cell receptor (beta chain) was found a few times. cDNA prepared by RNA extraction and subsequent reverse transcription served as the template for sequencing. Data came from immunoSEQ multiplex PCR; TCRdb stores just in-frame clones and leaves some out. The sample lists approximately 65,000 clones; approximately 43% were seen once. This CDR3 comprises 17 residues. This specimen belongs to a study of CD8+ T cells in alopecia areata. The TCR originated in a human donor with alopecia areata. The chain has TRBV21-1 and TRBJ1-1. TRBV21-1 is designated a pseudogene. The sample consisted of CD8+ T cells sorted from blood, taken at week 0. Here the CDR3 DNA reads TGTGCCAGCAGCCCTCTGGAGTACAAGGCCGAGAACACTGAAGCTTTCTTT. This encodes CASSPLEYKAENTEAFF.